This TCR beta chain was sequenced during a study of CD8 T cells in ankylosing spondylitis. Study results and caveats: Past research had described some motif variants in reactive arthritis synovial fluid and blood. Disease-associated clones were reportedly significantly overrepresented in matched ankylosing spondylitis synovial fluid. Peripheral blood held disease-linked clones only at relatively low frequency, and these were CD8+.

Generation of TCR beta libraries employed quantitative 5'-RACE incorporating molecular barcodes. Using its own MiXCR run on the 5' RACE reads, TCRdb lists one record per CDR3 protein. Among 150,000 to 250,000 distinct CDR3 sequences listed, roughly 12% were seen once. V trimming: 4 bases; J trimming: 5 bases; junction bases outside the gene matches: 6. There are 16 residues in the CDR3. Germline V gene lookup returns CDR1 LNHNV and CDR2 YYDKDF (reference sequence). As regards this clonotype: Its antigen is still unknown.

This chain uses TRBV15 with TRBJ2-1, with TRBD2 matching 12 bases. This TCR was sampled from a male donor with ankylosing spondylitis or in good health (not recorded which). Sequences were obtained from blood, either unsorted or a sorted T cell fraction (not recorded which). CDR3 region: CATSKPTSGSNNEQFF. CDR3 nucleotides: TGTGCCACCAGCAAACCGACTAGCGGGAGTAACAATGAGCAGTTCTTC.